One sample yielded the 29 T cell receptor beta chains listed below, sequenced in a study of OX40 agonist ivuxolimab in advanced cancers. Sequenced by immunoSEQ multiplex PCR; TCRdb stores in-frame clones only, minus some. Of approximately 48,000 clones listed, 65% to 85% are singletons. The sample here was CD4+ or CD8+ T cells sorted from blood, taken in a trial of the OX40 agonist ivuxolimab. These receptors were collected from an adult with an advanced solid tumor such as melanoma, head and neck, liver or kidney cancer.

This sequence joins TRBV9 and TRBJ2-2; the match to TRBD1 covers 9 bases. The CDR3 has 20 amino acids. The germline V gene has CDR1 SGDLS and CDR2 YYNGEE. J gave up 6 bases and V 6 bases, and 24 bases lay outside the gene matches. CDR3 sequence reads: CASTNREDRGRRGIAGELFF. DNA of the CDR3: TGTGCCAGCACCAATAGGGAGGACAGGGGCCGGAGAGGTATCGCCGGGGAGCTGTTTTTT. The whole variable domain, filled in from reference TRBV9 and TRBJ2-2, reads DSGVTQTPKHLITATGQRVTLRCSPRSGDLSVYWYQQSLDQGLQFLIQYYNGEERAKGNILERFSAQQFPDLHSELNLSSLELGDSALYFCASTNREDRGRRGIAGELFFGEGSRLTVL.

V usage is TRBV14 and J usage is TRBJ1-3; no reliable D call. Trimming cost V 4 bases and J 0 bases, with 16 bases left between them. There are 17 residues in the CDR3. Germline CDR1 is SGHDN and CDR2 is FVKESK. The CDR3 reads CASSLNPRFSSGNTIYF. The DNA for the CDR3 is TGTGCCAGCAGCCTTAATCCTCGGTTCAGCTCTGGAAACACCATATATTTT.

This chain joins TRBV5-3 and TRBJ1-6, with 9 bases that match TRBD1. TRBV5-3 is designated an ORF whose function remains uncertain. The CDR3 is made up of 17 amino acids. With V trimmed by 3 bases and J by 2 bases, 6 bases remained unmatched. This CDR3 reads CARSSDRGEAYNSPLHF. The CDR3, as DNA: TGTGCCAGAAGCTCTGACAGGGGGGAGGCCTATAATTCACCCCTCCACTTT.

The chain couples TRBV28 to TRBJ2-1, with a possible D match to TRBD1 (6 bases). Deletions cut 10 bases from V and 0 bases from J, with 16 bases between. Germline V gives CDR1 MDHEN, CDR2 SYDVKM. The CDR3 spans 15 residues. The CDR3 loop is CATGTLQSSYNEQFF. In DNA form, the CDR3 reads TGTGCCACCGGGACATTACAGAGCTCCTACAATGAGCAGTTCTTC.

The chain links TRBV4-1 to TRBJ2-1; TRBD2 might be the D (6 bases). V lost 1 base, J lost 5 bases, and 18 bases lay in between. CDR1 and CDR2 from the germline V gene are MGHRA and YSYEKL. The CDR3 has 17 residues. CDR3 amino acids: CASSQVRGRSIHNEQFF. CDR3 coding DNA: TGCGCCAGCAGCCAAGTTCGGGGGAGGAGTATCCACAATGAGCAGTTCTTC.

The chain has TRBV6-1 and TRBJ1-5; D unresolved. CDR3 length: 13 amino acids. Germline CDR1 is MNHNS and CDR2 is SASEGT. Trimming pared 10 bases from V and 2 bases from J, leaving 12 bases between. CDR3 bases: TGTGCCATCCGGTGGGAGGGCAATCAGCCCCAGCATTTT. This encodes CAIRWEGNQPQHF.

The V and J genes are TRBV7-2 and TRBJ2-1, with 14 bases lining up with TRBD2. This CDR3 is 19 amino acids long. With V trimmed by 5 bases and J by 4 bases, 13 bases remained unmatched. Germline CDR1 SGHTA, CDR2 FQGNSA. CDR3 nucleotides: TGTGCCAGCAGCGGTCCCTCGGGACTAGCGGGAGTTGGGTACAATGAGCAGTTCTTC. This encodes CASSGPSGLAGVGYNEQFF.

The chain's CDR3 is CASSFKDRGQIPETQYF. The CDR3, as DNA: TGCGCCAGCAGCTTCAAGGACAGGGGGCAGATCCCCGAGACCCAGTACTTC. This sequence joins TRBV5-1 and TRBJ2-5; 11 bases are a match to TRBD1. The V segment lost 2 bases and the J segment 5 bases; nucleotides outside the gene matches: 11. Per germline, CDR1 SGHRS and CDR2 YFSETQ. The CDR3 consists of 17 residues. The variable domain in full, completed from reference TRBV5-1 and TRBJ2-5, reads KAGVTQTPRYLIKTRGQQVTLSCSPISGHRSVSWYQQTPGQGLQFLFEYFSETQRNKGNFPGRFSGRQFSNSRSEMNVSTLELGDSALYLCASSFKDRGQIPETQYFGPGTRLLVL.

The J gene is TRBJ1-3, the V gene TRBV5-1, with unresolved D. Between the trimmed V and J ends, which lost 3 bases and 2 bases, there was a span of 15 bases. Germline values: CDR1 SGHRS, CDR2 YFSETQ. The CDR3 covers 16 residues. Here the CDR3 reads CASSSDGRITGNTIYF. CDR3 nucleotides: TGCGCCAGCAGCTCGGACGGAAGAATAACTGGAAACACCATATATTTT.

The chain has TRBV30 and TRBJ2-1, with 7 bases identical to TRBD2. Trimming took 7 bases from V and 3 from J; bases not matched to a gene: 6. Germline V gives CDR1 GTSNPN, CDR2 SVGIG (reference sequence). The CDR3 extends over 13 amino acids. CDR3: CAFLRDYYNEQFF. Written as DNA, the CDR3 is TGTGCCTTTCTCCGGGACTACTACAATGAGCAGTTCTTC.

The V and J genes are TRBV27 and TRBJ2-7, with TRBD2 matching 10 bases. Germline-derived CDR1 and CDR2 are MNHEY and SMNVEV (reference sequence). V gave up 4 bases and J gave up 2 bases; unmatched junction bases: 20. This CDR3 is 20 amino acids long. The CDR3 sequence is CASSSRIEKKTSGPTYEQYF. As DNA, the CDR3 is TGTGCCAGCAGTTCAAGAATCGAAAAAAAGACTAGCGGGCCAACCTACGAGCAGTACTTC.

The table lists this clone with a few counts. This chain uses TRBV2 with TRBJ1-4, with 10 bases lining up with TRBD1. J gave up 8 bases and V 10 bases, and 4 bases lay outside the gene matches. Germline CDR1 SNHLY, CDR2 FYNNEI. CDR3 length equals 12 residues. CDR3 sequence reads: CATGTGVEKLFF. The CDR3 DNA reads TGTGCCACCGGGACAGGGGTGGAAAAACTGTTTTTT.

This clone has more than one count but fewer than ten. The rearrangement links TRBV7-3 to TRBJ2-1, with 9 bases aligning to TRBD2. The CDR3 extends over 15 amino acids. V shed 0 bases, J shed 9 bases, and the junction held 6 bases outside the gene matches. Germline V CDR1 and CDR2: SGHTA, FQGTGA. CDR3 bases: TGTGCCAGCAGCTTAACTAGCGGGAGTCGGGGTGAGCAGTTCTTC. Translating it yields CASSLTSGSRGEQFF.

The CDR3 loop is CASSMVQGARNSPLHF. As DNA, the CDR3 is TGTGCCAGTAGTATGGTCCAGGGGGCGCGTAATTCACCCCTCCACTTT. The chain is built from TRBV19 and TRBJ1-6, with 8 positions matching TRBD1. Germline trimming cut 3 bases from V and 6 bases from J; bases unmatched to any gene: 7. The CDR3 length is 16 residues. From germline, CDR1 is LNHDA and CDR2 SQIVND (reference sequence).

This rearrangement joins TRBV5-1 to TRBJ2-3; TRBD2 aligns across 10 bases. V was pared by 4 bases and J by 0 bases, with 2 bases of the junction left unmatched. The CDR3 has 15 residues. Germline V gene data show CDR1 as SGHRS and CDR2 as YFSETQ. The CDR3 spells CASSPSGSSTDTQYF. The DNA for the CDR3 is TGCGCCAGCAGCCCTAGCGGGAGTAGCACAGATACGCAGTATTTT. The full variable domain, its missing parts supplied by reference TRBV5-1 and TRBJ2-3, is KAGVTQTPRYLIKTRGQQVTLSCSPISGHRSVSWYQQTPGQGLQFLFEYFSETQRNKGNFPGRFSGRQFSNSRSEMNVSTLELGDSALYLCASSPSGSSTDTQYFGPGTRLTVL.

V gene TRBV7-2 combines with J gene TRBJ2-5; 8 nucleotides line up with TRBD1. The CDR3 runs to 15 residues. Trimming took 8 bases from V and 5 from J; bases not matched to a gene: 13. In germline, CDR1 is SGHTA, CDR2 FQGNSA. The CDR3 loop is CASGAGQGNWETQYF. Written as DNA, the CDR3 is TGTGCCAGCGGGGCCGGACAGGGCAATTGGGAGACCCAGTACTTC. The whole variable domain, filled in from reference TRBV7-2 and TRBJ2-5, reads GAGVSQSPSNKVTEKGKDVELRCDPISGHTALYWYRQSLGQGLEFLIYFQGNSAPDKSGLPSDRFSAERTGGSVSTLTIQRTQQEDSAVYLCASGAGQGNWETQYFGPGTRLLVL.

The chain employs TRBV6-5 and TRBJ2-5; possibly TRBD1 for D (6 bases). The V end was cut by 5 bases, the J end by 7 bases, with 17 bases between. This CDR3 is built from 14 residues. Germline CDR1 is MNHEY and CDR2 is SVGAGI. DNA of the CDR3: TGTGCCAGCAGTATAGGACAGCCGATAGGGACCCAGTACTTC. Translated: CASSIGQPIGTQYF.

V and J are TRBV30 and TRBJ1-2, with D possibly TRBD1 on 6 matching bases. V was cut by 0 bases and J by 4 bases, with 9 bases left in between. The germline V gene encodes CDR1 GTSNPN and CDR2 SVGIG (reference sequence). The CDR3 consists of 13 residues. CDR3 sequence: CAWSVQGSYGYTF. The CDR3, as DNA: TGTGCCTGGAGTGTGCAGGGGTCCTATGGCTACACCTTC.

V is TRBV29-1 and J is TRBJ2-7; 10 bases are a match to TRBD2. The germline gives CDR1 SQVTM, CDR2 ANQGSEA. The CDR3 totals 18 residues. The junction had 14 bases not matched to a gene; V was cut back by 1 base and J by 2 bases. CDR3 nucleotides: TGCAGCGTTGAAGGGGGAACTAGCGGGACCCGCAGCCCCTACGAGCAGTACTTC. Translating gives CSVEGGTSGTRSPYEQYF.

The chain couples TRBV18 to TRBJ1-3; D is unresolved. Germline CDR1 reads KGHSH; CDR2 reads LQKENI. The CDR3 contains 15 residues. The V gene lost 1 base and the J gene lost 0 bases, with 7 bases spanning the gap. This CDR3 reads CASSPRWSSGNTIYF. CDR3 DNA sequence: TGTGCCAGCTCACCACGGTGGAGCTCTGGAAACACCATATATTTT. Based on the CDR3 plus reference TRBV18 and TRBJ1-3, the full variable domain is NAGVMQNPRHLVRRRGQEARLRCSPMKGHSHVYWYRQLPEEGLKFMVYLQKENIIDESGMPKERFSAEFPKEGPSILRIQQVVRGDSAAYFCASSPRWSSGNTIYFGEGSWLTVV.

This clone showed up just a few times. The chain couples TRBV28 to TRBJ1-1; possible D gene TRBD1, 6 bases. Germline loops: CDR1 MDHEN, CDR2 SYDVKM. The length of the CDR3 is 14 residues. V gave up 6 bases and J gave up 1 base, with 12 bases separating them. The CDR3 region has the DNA TGTGCCAGCAGCCGAGGGGGTTCGAACACTGAAGCTTTCTTT. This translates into CASSRGGSNTEAFF. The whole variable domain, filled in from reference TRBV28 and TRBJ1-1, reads DVKVTQSSRYLVKRTGEKVFLECVQDMDHENMFWYRQDPGLGLRLIYFSYDVKMKEKGDIPEGYSVSREKKERFSLILESASTNQTSMYLCASSRGGSNTEAFFGQGTRLTVV.

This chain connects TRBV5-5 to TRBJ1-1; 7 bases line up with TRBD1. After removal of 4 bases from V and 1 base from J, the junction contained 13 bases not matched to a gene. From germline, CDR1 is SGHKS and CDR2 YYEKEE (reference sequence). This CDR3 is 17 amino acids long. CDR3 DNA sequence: TGTGCCAGCAGCACCTTTAGGGACAGCTATTGGAACACTGAAGCTTTCTTT. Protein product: CASSTFRDSYWNTEAFF.

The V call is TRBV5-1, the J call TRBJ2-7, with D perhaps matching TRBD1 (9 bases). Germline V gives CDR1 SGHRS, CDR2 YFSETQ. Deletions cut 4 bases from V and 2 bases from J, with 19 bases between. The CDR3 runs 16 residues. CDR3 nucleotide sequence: TGCGCCAGCAGCCTACAGGGGGCGCGGGGGGCCTACGAGCAGTACTTC. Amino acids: CASSLQGARGAYEQYF.

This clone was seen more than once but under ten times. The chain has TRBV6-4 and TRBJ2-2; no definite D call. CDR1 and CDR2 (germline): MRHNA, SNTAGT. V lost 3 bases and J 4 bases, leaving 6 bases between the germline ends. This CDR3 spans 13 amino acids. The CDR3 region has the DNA TGTGCCAGCAGTGAACGGATCACCGGGGAGCTGTTTTTT. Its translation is CASSERITGELFF.

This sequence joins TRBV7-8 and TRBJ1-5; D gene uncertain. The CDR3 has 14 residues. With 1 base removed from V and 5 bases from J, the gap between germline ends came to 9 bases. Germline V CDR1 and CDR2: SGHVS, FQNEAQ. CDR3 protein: CASSLDAYDQPQHF. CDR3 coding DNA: TGTGCCAGCAGCTTAGACGCATATGATCAGCCCCAGCATTTT. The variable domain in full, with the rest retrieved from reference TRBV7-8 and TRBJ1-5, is GAGVSQSPRYKVAKRGQDVALRCDPISGHVSLFWYQQALGQGPEFLTYFQNEAQLDKSGLPSDRFFAERPEGSVSTLKIQRTQQEDSAVYLCASSLDAYDQPQHFGDGTRLSIL.

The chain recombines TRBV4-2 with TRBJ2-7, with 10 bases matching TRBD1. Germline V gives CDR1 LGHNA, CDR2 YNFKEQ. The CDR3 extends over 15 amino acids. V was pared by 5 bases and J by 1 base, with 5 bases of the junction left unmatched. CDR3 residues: CASSGDRGTSYEQYF. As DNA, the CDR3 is TGTGCCAGCAGCGGGGACAGGGGAACGTCCTACGAGCAGTACTTC.

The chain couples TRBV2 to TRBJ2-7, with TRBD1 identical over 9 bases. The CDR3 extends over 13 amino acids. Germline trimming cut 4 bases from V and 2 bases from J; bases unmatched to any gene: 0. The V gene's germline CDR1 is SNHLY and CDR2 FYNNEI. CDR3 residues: CASSGDRAYEQYF. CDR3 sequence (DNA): TGTGCCAGCAGTGGGGACAGGGCCTACGAGCAGTACTTC.

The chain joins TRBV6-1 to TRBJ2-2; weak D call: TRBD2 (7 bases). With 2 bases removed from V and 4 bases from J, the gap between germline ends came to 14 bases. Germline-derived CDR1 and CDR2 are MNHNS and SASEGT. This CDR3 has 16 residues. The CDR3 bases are TGTGCCAGCAGTGAACGGGGGGCGCTGGGCACCGGGGAGCTGTTTTTT. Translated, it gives CASSERGALGTGELFF.

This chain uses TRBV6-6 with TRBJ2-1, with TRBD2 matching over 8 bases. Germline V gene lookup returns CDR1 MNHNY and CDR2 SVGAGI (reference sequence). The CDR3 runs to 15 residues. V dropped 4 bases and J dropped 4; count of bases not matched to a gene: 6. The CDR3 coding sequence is TGTGCCAGCAGTTCAGGACTAGCCGGATACAATGAGCAGTTCTTC. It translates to CASSSGLAGYNEQFF.